Below are 29 T cell receptor beta chains sequenced from a single sample in a study of T cell clusters in autoimmune cytopenias. TRB was amplified from roughly 0.25 ug of peripheral blood genomic DNA per sample. TRB rearrangements were amplified by touch-down multiplex PCR with mixed TRB-A/B primers. TCRdb re-called the multiplex PCR reads and shows each CDR3 protein once, DNA omitted. The sample's table shows approximately 6,500 distinct CDR3 sequences. Separately, the same data were catalogued under a study of T cell repertoires in aging, cancer and after chemotherapy.

Sequenced input: peripheral blood. These receptors came from a human donor in good health.

The chain is built from TRBV6-5 and TRBJ2-3; TCRdb's D gene call, TRBD1, goes unchecked for lack of DNA. The CDR3 has 15 residues. The germline CDR1 and CDR2 sequences are MNHEY and SVGAGI. This CDR3 is CASSLGPQGQNTQYF.

This clonotype shows up as medium-sized by frequency. The V and J genes are TRBV15 and TRBJ2-2. The CDR3 contains 13 residues. The germline gives CDR1 LNHNV, CDR2 YYDKDF (reference sequence). The CDR3 sequence is CATSRSRTGELFF.

The chain links TRBV19 to TRBJ1-6; TCRdb's D gene call, TRBD1, goes unchecked for lack of DNA. The CDR3 is made up of 18 amino acids. Germline CDR1 LNHDA, CDR2 SQIVND (reference sequence). CDR3 sequence reads: CASSPITLGQDYNSPLHF. Variable domain in full (rest from reference TRBV19 and TRBJ1-6): DGGITQSPKYLFRKEGQNVTLSCEQNLNHDAMYWYRQDPGQGLRLIYYSQIVNDFQKGDIAEGYSVSREKKESFPLTVTSAQKNPTAFYLCASSPITLGQDYNSPLHFGNGTRLTVT.

This chain links TRBV10-3 with TRBJ2-7. CDR3 size: 12 residues. Germline loops: CDR1 ENHRY, CDR2 SYGVKD. This CDR3 reads CAISESSYEQYF.

The chain couples TRBV6-2 or TRBV6-3 to TRBJ1-5. The CDR3 contains 17 residues. Germline-derived CDR1 and CDR2 are MNHEY and SVGEGT. CDR3 sequence reads: CASSYPTGALRNQPQHF.

This chain uses TRBV6-5 with TRBJ1-2. The CDR3 length is 14 residues. CDR1 MNHEY and CDR2 SVGAGI come from the germline V gene. CDR3: CASWGTQVGYGYTF.

This clonotype is deemed medium-sized by its frequency. V and J are TRBV15 and TRBJ1-2. CDR1 is LNHNV and CDR2 is YYDKDF in the germline V gene (reference sequence). The CDR3 contains 16 residues. CDR3 protein: CATSRDRVVGSYGYTF. The full variable domain, with the rest looked up from reference TRBV15 and TRBJ1-2, is DAMVIQNPRYQVTQFGKPVTLSCSQTLNHNVMYWYQQKSSQAPKLLFHYYDKDFNNEADTPDNFQSRRPNTSFCFLDIRSPGLGDTAMYLCATSRDRVVGSYGYTFGSGTRLTVV.

The rearrangement uses TRBV20-1 and TRBJ2-7; the TCRdb call, TRBD2, lacks DNA for checking. Looked up from germline, CDR1 is DFQATT and CDR2 is SNEGSKA (reference sequence). This CDR3 comprises 14 residues. CDR3 amino acids: CSAGLAGGTYEQYF.

The chain couples TRBV20-1 to TRBJ1-2; TCRdb reports TRBD1, a call that lacks DNA to check it against. In germline, CDR1 is DFQATT, CDR2 SNEGSKA (reference sequence). The CDR3 runs to 13 residues. The CDR3: CSAIGQPNYGYTF.

The chain employs TRBV20-1 and TRBJ2-2; TCRdb's assignment of TRBD1 cannot be checked, as there is no DNA. Germline V CDR1 and CDR2: DFQATT, SNEGSKA (reference sequence). The CDR3 is 14 residues long. CDR3: CSASRDSVSGELFF.

This clonotype is labeled medium-sized (0.01 to 0.1%) based on frequency. This chain links TRBV5-6 with TRBJ2-2; TCRdb picks TRBD2, but there is no DNA to check that call. The CDR3 is 15 amino acids. Germline V gene sequence: CDR1 SGHDT, CDR2 YYEEEE. CDR3 amino acids: CASSREGLAFGELFF.

The chain carries TRBV6-1 and TRBJ1-1. CDR1 is MNHNS and CDR2 is SASEGT in the germline V gene. This CDR3 has 13 residues. This CDR3 is CATLGPSNTEAFF.

Measured by frequency, this clonotype is medium-sized. The chain is built from TRBV15 and TRBJ1-4. Germline V CDR1 and CDR2: LNHNV, YYDKDF (reference sequence). CDR3 size: 14 residues. Here the CDR3 reads CATSEIWLGEKLFF.

The rearrangement uses TRBV20-1 and TRBJ2-3. CDR3 length equals 12 residues. Germline V gene sequence: CDR1 DFQATT, CDR2 SNEGSKA (reference sequence). This chain's CDR3 is CSAPELDDTQYF.

This clonotype shows up as medium-sized by frequency. The V and J genes are TRBV10-3 and TRBJ1-1. The CDR3 is made up of 13 amino acids. In germline, CDR1 is ENHRY, CDR2 SYGVKD. CDR3 region: CAISLDGNTEAFF.

According to its frequency, this clonotype is medium-sized. The rearrangement links TRBV19 to TRBJ2-7. The germline V gene has CDR1 LNHDA and CDR2 SQIVND (reference sequence). This CDR3 contains 15 residues. CDR3 region: CASSTSFAASYEQYF.

In terms of frequency, this clonotype is medium-sized (0.01 to 0.1%). The J gene is TRBJ2-7, the V gene TRBV27; there is no DNA to check the TCRdb D call of TRBD1. CDR3 length: 15 amino acids. In germline, CDR1 is MNHEY, CDR2 SMNVEV (reference sequence). The CDR3 loop reads CASRATGTVRTEQYF.

The CDR3 reads CASRPGWGNQPQHF. V usage is TRBV6-5 and J usage is TRBJ1-5; with no DNA, the TCRdb D assignment of TRBD1 cannot be verified. The CDR3 has 14 residues. Germline CDR1 and CDR2: MNHEY and SVGAGI.

The CDR3 is CASSIIGDRGQPQHF. The chain couples TRBV19 to TRBJ1-5; TCRdb's D call, TRBD1, is unchecked because there is no DNA. Germline lookup yields CDR1 LNHDA and CDR2 SQIVND (reference sequence). The length of the CDR3 is 15 residues.

This clonotype is called medium-sized based on its frequency. V gene TRBV6-2 or TRBV6-3 combines with J gene TRBJ2-7; the D call of TRBD1 rests on TCRdb alone, since no DNA is present to check it. This CDR3 spans 15 amino acids. CDR1 and CDR2 from the germline V gene are MNHEY and SVGEGT. The CDR3 sequence: CASSYEGTGGYEQYF.

The chain links TRBV12-3 or TRBV12-4 to TRBJ2-1; with no DNA, the TCRdb D assignment of TRBD1 cannot be verified. The CDR3 is 15 amino acids. CDR3 loop: CASSLAGGAYNEQFF.

This clonotype is labeled medium-sized based on frequency. The chain uses TRBV6-5 and TRBJ1-1; the D call of TRBD1 rests on TCRdb alone, since no DNA is present to check it. The germline V gene encodes CDR1 MNHEY and CDR2 SVGAGI. The CDR3 extends over 13 amino acids. The CDR3 loop reads CASNPVGLTEAFF.

This chain uses TRBV19 with TRBJ2-2; TCRdb returns TRBD1, unconfirmable since there is no DNA. CDR1 and CDR2 from the germline V gene are LNHDA and SQIVND (reference sequence). The CDR3 contains 17 residues. This CDR3 is CASSIVRTGIRTGELFF.

V is TRBV27 and J is TRBJ1-4; TCRdb reports TRBD1, a call that lacks DNA to check it against. This CDR3 has 14 amino acids. Germline lookup yields CDR1 MNHEY and CDR2 SMNVEV (reference sequence). The CDR3 loop is CASSGQGANEKLFF.

The V and J genes are TRBV10-3 and TRBJ1-1. Per germline, CDR1 ENHRY and CDR2 SYGVKD. This CDR3 spans 11 amino acids. This chain's CDR3 is CATRDSTEAFF.

Frequency places this clonotype as medium-sized. The chain recombines TRBV6-2 or TRBV6-3 with TRBJ2-1. Germline CDR1 MNHEY, CDR2 SVGEGT. The CDR3 is 12 residues long. Here the CDR3 reads CASSRRISEQFF.

This chain links TRBV12-3 or TRBV12-4 with TRBJ2-5; TCRdb names TRBD1, which stays unverified in the absence of DNA. This CDR3 comprises 18 residues. CDR3 region: CASSSVDRGLFKQETQYF.

This rearrangement joins TRBV27 to TRBJ2-5; TCRdb proposes TRBD1, but this gene call is untestable without DNA. CDR3 length: 13 amino acids. Germline CDR1 MNHEY, CDR2 SMNVEV (reference sequence). The chain's CDR3 is CASSLGRGETQYF.

This sequence joins TRBV4-3 and TRBJ2-1; TCRdb selects TRBD2, and the lack of DNA leaves this call unchecked. The CDR3 has 16 amino acids. Germline CDR1 and CDR2: LGHNA and YSLEER. The CDR3 sequence is CASSPRTSGGTHEQFF.